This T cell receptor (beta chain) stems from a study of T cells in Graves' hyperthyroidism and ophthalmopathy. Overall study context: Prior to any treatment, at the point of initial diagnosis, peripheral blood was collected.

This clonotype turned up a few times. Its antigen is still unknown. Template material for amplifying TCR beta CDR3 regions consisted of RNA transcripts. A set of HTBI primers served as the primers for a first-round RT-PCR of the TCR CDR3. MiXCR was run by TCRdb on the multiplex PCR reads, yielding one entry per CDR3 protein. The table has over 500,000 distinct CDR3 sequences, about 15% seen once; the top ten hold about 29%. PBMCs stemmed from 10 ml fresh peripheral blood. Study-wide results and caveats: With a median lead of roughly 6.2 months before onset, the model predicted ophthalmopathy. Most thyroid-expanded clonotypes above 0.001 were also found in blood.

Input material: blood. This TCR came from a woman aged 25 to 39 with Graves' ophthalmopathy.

The CDR3 sequence is CASSARTFPPGDHNEQFF. The CDR3, as DNA: TGCGCCAGCAGCGCCCGGACCTTCCCGCCGGGAGACCACAATGAGCAGTTCTTC. The chain recombines TRBV4-3 with TRBJ2-1, with D possibly being TRBD2 (6 bases). Germline CDR1 is LGHNA and CDR2 is YSLEER. Deletions cut 5 bases from V and 5 bases from J, with 25 bases between. This CDR3 spans 18 amino acids.